These T cell receptor beta chains were read from a single sample in a study of blood T cells in healthy people across ages. TCRdb analysed the 5' RACE reads with MiXCR anew, one entry per CDR3 protein. The table lists over 1,500,000 distinct CDR3 sequences, around 42% of them singletons, with about 21% in the top ten. The sequenced material came from blood. The source of these receptors is a human donor in good health. Both conserved end residues are part of each CDR3. D genes are given only for firm matches. Expanded clones get a size class; other rows say once, few or many, or leave the size out.

. | TRBJ2-6 | TRBD1 | TRBV24-1 | CATSDWRQGAGANVLTF | TGTGCCACCAGTGATTGGAGACAGGGGGCTGGGGCCAACGTCCTGACTTTC
. | TRBJ2-5 | . | TRBV3-1 | CASSPLALSRRETQYF | TGTGCCAGCAGCCCACTTGCCCTGTCCCGTCGGGAGACCCAGTACTTC
few | TRBJ2-5 | TRBD1 | TRBV6-5 | CASRPTGGWQETQYF | TGTGCCAGCAGGCCCACAGGGGGCTGGCAAGAGACCCAGTACTTC
. | TRBJ2-3 | TRBD2 | TRBV10-3 | CTISEQGLAGLDTQYF | TGTACCATCAGTGAGCAGGGACTAGCGGGGTTGGATACGCAGTATTTT
few | TRBJ1-6 | . | TRBV6-5 | CASSYSFGHYNSPLHF | TGTGCCAGCAGTTACTCTTTCGGACATTATAATTCACCCCTCCACTTT
. | TRBJ2-1 | TRBD1 | TRBV27 | CASSSARTGMNEQFF | TGTGCCAGCAGTTCGGCCCGGACAGGGATGAATGAGCAGTTCTTC
. | TRBJ1-1 | TRBD1 | TRBV12-3/TRBV12-4 | CASSFRGLGAFF | TGTGCCAGCAGTTTCAGGGGGTTGGGGGCTTTCTTT
. | TRBJ2-1 | . | TRBV6-4 | CASTISTQEQFF | TGTGCCAGCACCATTTCTACACAAGAGCAGTTCTTC
. | TRBJ1-1 | . | TRBV11-2 | CAGSRVRNTEAFF | TGTGCCGGCAGCAGGGTCAGGAACACTGAAGCTTTCTTT
. | TRBJ2-7 | TRBD2 | TRBV4-2 | CASSQVRSGGALILSYNEQYF | TGTGCCAGCAGCCAAGTCCGAAGCGGGGGGGCCTTAATTCTATCCTACAATGAGCAGTACTTC
. | TRBJ2-5 | . | TRBV5-1 | CAGSLGRLETQYF | TGCGCCGGCAGCTTGGGCCGATTGGAGACCCAGTACTTC
few | TRBJ2-1 | . | TRBV4-3 | CASSQGRGWQFF | TGCGCCAGCAGCCAAGGTCGGGGCTGGCAGTTCTTC
. | TRBJ2-3 | TRBD2 | TRBV29-1 | CSVAGGLPIGTDTQYF | TGCAGCGTTGCGGGGGGGTTACCGATCGGCACAGATACGCAGTATTTT
. | TRBJ1-2 | . | TRBV20-1 | CSAIGTRGYTF | TGCAGTGCTATCGGTACTCGGGGCTACACCTTC
few | TRBJ2-1 | TRBD2 | TRBV7-2 | CASSLESGGVDEQFF | TGTGCCAGCAGCTTAGAATCCGGGGGGGTTGATGAGCAGTTCTTC
once | TRBJ2-2 | TRBD1 | TRBV6-2/TRBV6-3 | CASRPPGQGLTGELFF | TGTGCCAGCAGGCCACCGGGACAGGGCCTCACCGGGGAGCTGTTTTTT
few | TRBJ2-5 | . | TRBV5-1 | CASSGVGNIGETQYF | TGCGCCAGCAGTGGTGTAGGGAACATTGGGGAGACCCAGTACTTC
. | TRBJ1-5 | . | TRBV20-1 | CSASRWGQPQHF | TGCAGTGCTAGCCGATGGGGTCAGCCCCAGCATTTT
. | TRBJ1-6 | . | TRBV5-1 | CASSLIQGPNNSPLHF | TGCGCCAGCAGCTTGATCCAGGGCCCGAATAATTCACCCCTCCACTTT
. | TRBJ2-7 | . | TRBV12-3/TRBV12-4 | CASSFGVIHEQYF | TGTGCCAGCAGTTTTGGGGTTATCCACGAGCAGTACTTC
few | TRBJ2-3 | . | TRBV6-4 | CASTTPGQGGTDTQYF | TGTGCCAGCACTACCCCGGGGCAGGGTGGAACAGATACGCAGTATTTT
. | TRBJ2-3 | . | TRBV4-3 | CASSQDQQGDFPDTQYF | TGCGCCAGCAGCCAAGATCAGCAGGGCGACTTCCCAGATACGCAGTATTTT
. | TRBJ1-1 | . | TRBV7-8 | CASSPLRWSFSRDTEAFF | TGTGCCAGCAGCCCGCTACGATGGTCCTTCTCACGGGACACTGAAGCTTTCTTT
once | TRBJ1-3 | . | TRBV3-1 | CASLRANTIYF | TGTGCTAGCCTCAGGGCGAACACCATATATTTT